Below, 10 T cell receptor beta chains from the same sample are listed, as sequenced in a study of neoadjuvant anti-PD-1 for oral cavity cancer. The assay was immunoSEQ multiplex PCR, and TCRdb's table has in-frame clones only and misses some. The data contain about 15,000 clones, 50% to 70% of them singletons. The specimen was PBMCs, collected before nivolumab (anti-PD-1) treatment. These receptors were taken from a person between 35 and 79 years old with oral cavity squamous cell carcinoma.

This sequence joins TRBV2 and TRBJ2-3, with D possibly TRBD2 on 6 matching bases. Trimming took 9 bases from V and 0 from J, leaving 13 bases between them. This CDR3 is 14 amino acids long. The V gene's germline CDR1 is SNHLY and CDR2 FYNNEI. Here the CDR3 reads CAREGGPSTDTQYF. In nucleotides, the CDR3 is TGTGCCAGGGAGGGCGGGCCTAGCACAGATACGCAGTATTTT.

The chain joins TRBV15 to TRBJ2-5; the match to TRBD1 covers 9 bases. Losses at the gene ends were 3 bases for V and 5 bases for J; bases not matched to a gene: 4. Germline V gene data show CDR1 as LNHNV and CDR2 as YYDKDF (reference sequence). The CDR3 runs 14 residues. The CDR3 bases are TGTGCCACCAGCAGTGGGACAGGGTTCGAGACCCAGTACTTC. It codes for CATSSGTGFETQYF.

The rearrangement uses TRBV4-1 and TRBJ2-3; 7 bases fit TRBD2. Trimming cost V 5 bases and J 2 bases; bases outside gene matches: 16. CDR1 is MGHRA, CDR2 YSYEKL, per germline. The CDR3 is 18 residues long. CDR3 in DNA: TGCGCCAGCAGCGTGACAAACGGGAGGCCTTATCCCACAGATACGCAGTATTTT. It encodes CASSVTNGRPYPTDTQYF.

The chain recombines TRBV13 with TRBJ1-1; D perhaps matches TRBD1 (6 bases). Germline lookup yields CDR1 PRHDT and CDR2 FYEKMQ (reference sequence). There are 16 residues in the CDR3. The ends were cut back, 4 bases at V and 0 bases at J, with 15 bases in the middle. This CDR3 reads CASSSGGRGLNTEAFF. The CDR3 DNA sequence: TGTGCCAGCAGCTCTGGGGGGCGAGGTTTGAACACTGAAGCTTTCTTT.

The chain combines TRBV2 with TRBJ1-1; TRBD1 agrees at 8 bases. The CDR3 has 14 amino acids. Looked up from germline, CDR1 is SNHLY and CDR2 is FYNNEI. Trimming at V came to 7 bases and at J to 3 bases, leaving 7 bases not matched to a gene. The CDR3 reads CASIPTGVDTEAFF. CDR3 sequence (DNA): TGTGCCAGCATACCGACAGGGGTTGACACTGAAGCTTTCTTT.

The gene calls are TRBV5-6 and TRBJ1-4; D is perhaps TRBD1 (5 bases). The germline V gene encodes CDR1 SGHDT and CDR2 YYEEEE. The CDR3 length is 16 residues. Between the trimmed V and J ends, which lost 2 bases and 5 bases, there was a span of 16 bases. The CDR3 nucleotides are TGTGCCAGCAGCTTTCAAAGGGGCCTTGCCAATGAAAAACTGTTTTTT. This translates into CASSFQRGLANEKLFF.

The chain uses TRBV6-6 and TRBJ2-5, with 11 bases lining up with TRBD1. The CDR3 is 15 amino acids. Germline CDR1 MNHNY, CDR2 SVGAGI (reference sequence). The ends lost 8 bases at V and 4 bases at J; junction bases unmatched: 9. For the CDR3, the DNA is TGTGCCAGCTCCCTTGGGACAGGGGGTAGAGAGACCCAGTACTTC. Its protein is CASSLGTGGRETQYF.

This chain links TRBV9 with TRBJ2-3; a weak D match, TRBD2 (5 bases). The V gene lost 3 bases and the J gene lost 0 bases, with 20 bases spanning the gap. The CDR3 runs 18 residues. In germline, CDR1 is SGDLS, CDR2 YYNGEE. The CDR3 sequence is CASSASQLGSDSTDTQYF. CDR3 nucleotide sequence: TGTGCCAGCAGCGCTTCTCAATTGGGTAGCGACAGCACAGATACGCAGTATTTT.

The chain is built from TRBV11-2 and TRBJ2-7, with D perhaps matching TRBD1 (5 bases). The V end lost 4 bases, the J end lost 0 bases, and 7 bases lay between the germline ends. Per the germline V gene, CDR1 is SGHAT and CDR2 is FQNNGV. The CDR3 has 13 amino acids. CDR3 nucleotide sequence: TGTGCCAGCAGCTACAGGAGCTCCTACGAGCAGTACTTC. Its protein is CASSYRSSYEQYF.

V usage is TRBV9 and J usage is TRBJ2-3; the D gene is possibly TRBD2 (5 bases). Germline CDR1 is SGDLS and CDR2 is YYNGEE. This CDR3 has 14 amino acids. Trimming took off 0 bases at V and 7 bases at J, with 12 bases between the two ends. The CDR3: CASSVATTGNTQYF. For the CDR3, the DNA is TGTGCCAGCAGCGTAGCTACCACCGGGAATACGCAGTATTTT.